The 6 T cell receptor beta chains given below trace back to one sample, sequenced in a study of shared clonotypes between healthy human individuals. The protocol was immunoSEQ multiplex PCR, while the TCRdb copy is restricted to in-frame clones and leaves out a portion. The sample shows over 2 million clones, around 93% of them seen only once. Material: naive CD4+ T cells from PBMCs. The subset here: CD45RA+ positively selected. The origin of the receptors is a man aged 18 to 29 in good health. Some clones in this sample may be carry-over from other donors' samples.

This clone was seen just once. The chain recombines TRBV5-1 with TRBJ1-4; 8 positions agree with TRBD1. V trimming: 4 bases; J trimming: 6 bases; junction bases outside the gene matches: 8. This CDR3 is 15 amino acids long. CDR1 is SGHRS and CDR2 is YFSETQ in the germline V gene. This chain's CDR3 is CASSPAGGRDEKLFF. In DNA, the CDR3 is TGCGCCAGCAGCCCGGCAGGGGGCAGGGATGAAAAACTGTTTTTT.

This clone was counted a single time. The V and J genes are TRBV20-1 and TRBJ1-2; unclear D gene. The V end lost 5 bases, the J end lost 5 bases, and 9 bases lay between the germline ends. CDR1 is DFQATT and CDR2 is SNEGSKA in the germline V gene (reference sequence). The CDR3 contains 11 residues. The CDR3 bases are TGCAGTGCTGGGCATGGATATGGCTACACCTTC. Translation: CSAGHGYGYTF.

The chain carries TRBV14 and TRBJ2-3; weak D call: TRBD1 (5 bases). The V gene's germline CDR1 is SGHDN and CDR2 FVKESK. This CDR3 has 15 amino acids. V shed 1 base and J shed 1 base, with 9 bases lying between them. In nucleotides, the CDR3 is TGTGCCAGCAGCCAAGCACAGGATGGCACAGATACGCAGTATTTT. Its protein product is CASSQAQDGTDTQYF.

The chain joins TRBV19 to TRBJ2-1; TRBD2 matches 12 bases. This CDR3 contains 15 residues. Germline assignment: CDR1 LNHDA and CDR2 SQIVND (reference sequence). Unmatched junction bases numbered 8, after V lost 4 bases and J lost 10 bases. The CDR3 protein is CASSSKGTSGLEQFF. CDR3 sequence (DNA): TGTGCCAGTAGTAGTAAGGGGACTAGCGGGCTCGAGCAGTTCTTC.

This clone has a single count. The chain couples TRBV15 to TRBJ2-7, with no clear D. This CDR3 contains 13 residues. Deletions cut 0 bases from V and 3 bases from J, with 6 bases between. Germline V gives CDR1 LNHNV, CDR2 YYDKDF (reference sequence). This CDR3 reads CATSRDADYEQYF. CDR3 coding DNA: TGTGCCACCAGCAGAGATGCAGACTACGAGCAGTACTTC.

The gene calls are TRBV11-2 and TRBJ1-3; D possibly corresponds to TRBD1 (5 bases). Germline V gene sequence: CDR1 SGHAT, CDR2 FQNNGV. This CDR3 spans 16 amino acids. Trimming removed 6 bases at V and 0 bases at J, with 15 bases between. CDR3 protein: CASREDSGTSGNTIYF. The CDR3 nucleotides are TGTGCCAGCAGGGAGGACTCTGGGACCTCTGGAAACACCATATATTTT. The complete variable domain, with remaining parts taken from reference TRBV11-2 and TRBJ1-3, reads EAGVAQSPRYKIIEKRQSVAFWCNPISGHATLYWYQQILGQGPKLLIQFQNNGVVDDSQLPKDRFSAERLKGVDSTLKIQPAKLEDSAVYLCASREDSGTSGNTIYFGEGSWLTVV.